These 14 T cell receptor beta chains originate from one sample sequenced in a study of T-cell memory formation after mild COVID-19. TCRdb used MiXCR to reprocess the 5' RACE reads, holding one entry per CDR3 protein. Of around 390,000 distinct CDR3 sequences listed, about 15% are singletons. Sequences were obtained from PBMCs or a T cell subset sorted from them (not recorded which). The receptor set was obtained from a man aged 18 to 29 who had mild COVID-19 (a few samples of this study predate the infection). Cell type and time point are not known.

The chain carries TRBV11-3 and TRBJ2-5, with D possibly being TRBD1 (5 bases). V was cut by 3 bases and J by 2 bases, with 10 bases left in between. Per germline, CDR1 SGHNT and CDR2 YENEEA. CDR3 size: 14 residues. The CDR3 DNA follows: TGTGCCAGCAGCTTGGGGCAGGATCAAGAGACCCAGTACTTC. It codes for CASSLGQDQETQYF.

V usage is TRBV19 and J usage is TRBJ2-3; D gene ambiguous. The germline gives CDR1 LNHDA, CDR2 SQIVND (reference sequence). This CDR3 comprises 12 residues. With 5 bases removed from V and 7 bases from J, the gap between germline ends came to 10 bases. The CDR3 loop reads CASSDVANTQYF. For the CDR3, the DNA is TGTGCCAGTAGTGACGTAGCAAATACGCAGTATTTT.

This chain uses TRBV27 with TRBJ2-1; no definite D call. Deletions cut 3 bases from V and 6 bases from J, with 15 bases between. The V gene's germline CDR1 is MNHEY and CDR2 SMNVEV (reference sequence). The CDR3 has 15 residues. CDR3 bases: TGTGCCAGCAGTTTGGGGATCGTGCGGAGCAATGAGCAGTTCTTC. It yields the protein CASSLGIVRSNEQFF.

The V gene is TRBV24-1, the J gene TRBJ2-1; D may match TRBD1 or TRBD2 (7 bases each). The CDR3 sequence is 15 residues long. Per germline, CDR1 KGHDR and CDR2 SFDVKD. V dropped 1 base and J dropped 8 bases, with 14 bases sitting between them. CDR3 coding DNA: TGTGCCACCAGTGATTTTGTGGGAGGGGGCGATGAGCAGTTCTTC. Translating gives CATSDFVGGGDEQFF.

The chain recombines TRBV5-4 with TRBJ1-1; D is uncertain. Germline V gene data show CDR1 as SGHNT and CDR2 as YYREEE (reference sequence). V was shortened by 5 bases and J by 3 bases, with 8 bases between the two germline ends. The CDR3 is made up of 12 amino acids. The CDR3 region has the DNA TGTGCCAGCAGGGCTGGGGACACTGAAGCTTTCTTT. Protein product: CASRAGDTEAFF.

V gene TRBV4-1 combines with J gene TRBJ1-2, with D unclear. The CDR3 covers 14 residues. The ends were cut back, 1 base at V and 6 bases at J, with 12 bases in the middle. CDR1 is MGHRA, CDR2 YSYEKL, per germline. In nucleotides, the CDR3 is TGCGCCAGCAGCCAAGTTGCCAACGGGGATGGCTACACCTTC. This codes for CASSQVANGDGYTF.

This clonotype was detected only a few times. This chain uses TRBV5-1 with TRBJ1-2; D uncertain. The V end was cut by 4 bases, the J end by 2 bases, with 18 bases between. CDR3 length equals 16 residues. The germline CDR1 and CDR2 sequences are SGHRS and YFSETQ. The CDR3 protein is CASSDEGNLGNYGYTF. The DNA for the CDR3 is TGCGCCAGCAGCGACGAGGGAAATCTTGGCAACTATGGCTACACCTTC.

This chain joins TRBV3-1 and TRBJ2-3; D perhaps matches TRBD2 (6 bases). The germline CDR1 and CDR2 sequences are LGHDT and YNNKEL (reference sequence). The CDR3 extends over 14 amino acids. The ends were cut back, 3 bases at V and 5 bases at J, with 12 bases in the middle. The CDR3 protein is CASSHPTEGDTQYF. The DNA of the CDR3 is TGTGCCAGCAGCCACCCTACGGAGGGAGATACGCAGTATTTT.

As for this clonotype: This may be a read error, as it is one base from a much larger clone. This chain uses TRBV7-2 with TRBJ2-1; perhaps TRBD2 as D (5 bases). CDR1 is SGHTA, CDR2 FQGNSA, per germline. Trimming stripped 2 bases from V and 9 bases from J, with 8 bases between. The CDR3 is 12 amino acids. The CDR3 nucleotides are TGTGCCAGCAGCTTAAGGGCGGGTGAGCAGTTCTTC. Encoded protein: CASSLRAGEQFF. Based on the CDR3 plus reference TRBV7-2 and TRBJ2-1, the full variable domain is GAGVSQSPSNKVTEKGKDVELRCDPISGHTALYWYRQSLGQGLEFLIYFQGNSAPDKSGLPSDRFSAERTGGSVSTLTIQRTQQEDSAVYLCASSLRAGEQFFGPGTRLTVL.

The V gene is TRBV4-2, the J gene TRBJ2-2; 12 bases align to TRBD2. The CDR3 extends over 15 amino acids. Trimming removed 6 bases from V and 5 bases from J; junction bases left unmatched: 4. The V gene's germline CDR1 is LGHNA and CDR2 YNFKEQ. This chain's CDR3 is CASRLAGGRTGELFF. The DNA of the CDR3 is TGTGCCAGCAGGCTAGCGGGGGGGCGGACCGGGGAGCTGTTTTTT.

This clonotype has just a few counts. The CDR3 sequence is CAIMGAHEQYV. CDR3 sequence (DNA): TGTGCCATCATGGGGGCCCACGAGCAGTACGTC. The J gene is TRBJ2-7, the V gene TRBV10-3; D may be TRBD1 (6 bases). CDR3 length equals 11 residues. Trimming took off 7 bases at V and 5 bases at J, with 9 bases between the two ends. The germline CDR1 and CDR2 sequences are ENHRY and SYGVKD.

CDR3 DNA sequence: TGCAGTGCTAGAGTCTGGGACCTTTCCTACGAGCAGTACTTC. Protein product: CSARVWDLSYEQYF. This chain joins TRBV20-1 and TRBJ2-7; D tentatively reads TRBD1 or TRBD2 (5 bases each). The CDR3 loop spans 14 amino acids. Germline V gives CDR1 DFQATT, CDR2 SNEGSKA (reference sequence). V lost 1 base and J lost 1, with 11 bases in between.

In this sample, this clonotype turned up a few times. V is TRBV2 and J is TRBJ2-1; TRBD1 agrees at 10 bases. The CDR3 has 15 amino acids. The V and J ends lost 3 bases and 2 bases, in that order; junction bases with no gene match: 1. Germline V gene lookup returns CDR1 SNHLY and CDR2 FYNNEI. The CDR3 protein is CASSDGTGAYNEQFF. The CDR3 coding sequence is TGTGCCAGCAGTGATGGGACAGGGGCCTACAATGAGCAGTTCTTC.

The chain is built from TRBV20-1 and TRBJ2-5; D may be TRBD1 (6 bases). The germline V gene has CDR1 DFQATT and CDR2 SNEGSKA (reference sequence). Trimming cost V 3 bases and J 7 bases, with 12 bases left between them. This CDR3 contains 12 residues. The CDR3 region has the DNA TGCAGTGCTAGGGAGGTAGGGGGGACCCAGTACTTC. It encodes CSAREVGGTQYF.